This entry lists 2 T cell receptor beta chains sequenced from one sample in a study of early T cells in non-severe SARS-CoV-2 infection. MiXCR, applied by TCRdb to the 5' RACE reads, yields one record per CDR3 protein. This table holds some 76,000 distinct CDR3 sequences, roughly a sixth found once. Sequences were obtained from whole blood. All receptors derive from an adult who was a healthcare worker with PCR-confirmed SARS-CoV-2 infection or an uninfected control (not recorded which).

V gene TRBV11-2 combines with J gene TRBJ2-7; the D is unclear. This CDR3 is built from 12 residues. Trimming took off 4 bases at V and 5 bases at J, with 9 bases between the two ends. The V gene's germline CDR1 is SGHAT and CDR2 FQNNGV. The DNA of the CDR3 is TGTGCCAGCAGCTCCCCCAGGAACGAGCAGTACTTC. Protein product: CASSSPRNEQYF.

At least ten counts were recorded for this clonotype. The chain uses TRBV7-2 and TRBJ2-3; D is perhaps TRBD1 or TRBD2 (6 bases each). The germline V gene has CDR1 SGHTA and CDR2 FQGNSA. The CDR3 totals 14 residues. The V and J ends lost 5 bases and 2 bases respectively, with 11 bases between them. CDR3 in DNA: TGTGCCAGCAGCAGATGGGGGGCCACAGATACGCAGTATTTT. Protein product: CASSRWGATDTQYF. Filled out from reference TRBV7-2 and TRBJ2-3, the complete variable domain reads GAGVSQSPSNKVTEKGKDVELRCDPISGHTALYWYRQSLGQGLEFLIYFQGNSAPDKSGLPSDRFSAERTGGSVSTLTIQRTQQEDSAVYLCASSRWGATDTQYFGPGTRLTVL.